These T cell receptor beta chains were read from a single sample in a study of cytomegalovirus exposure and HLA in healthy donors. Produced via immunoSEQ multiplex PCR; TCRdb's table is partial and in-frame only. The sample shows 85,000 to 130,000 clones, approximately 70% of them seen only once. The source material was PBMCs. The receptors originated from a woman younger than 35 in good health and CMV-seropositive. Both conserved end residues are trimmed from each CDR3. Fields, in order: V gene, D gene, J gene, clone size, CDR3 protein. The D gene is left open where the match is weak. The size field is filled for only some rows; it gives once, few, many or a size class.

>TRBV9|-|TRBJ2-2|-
ASSVELDWAGELF
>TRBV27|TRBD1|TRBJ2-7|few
ASSPLQGGFTEQY
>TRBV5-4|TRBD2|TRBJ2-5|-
ASSAPTSSQETQY
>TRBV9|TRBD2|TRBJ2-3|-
ASSATSGESTDTQY
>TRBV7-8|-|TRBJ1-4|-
ATRRGFNEKLF
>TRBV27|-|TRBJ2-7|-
ASSLSTPRDEQY
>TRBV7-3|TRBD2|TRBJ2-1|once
ASSLPGTTNEQF
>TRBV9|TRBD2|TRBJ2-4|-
ASSATSGVNIQY
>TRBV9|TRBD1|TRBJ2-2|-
ASSTQGDTGELF
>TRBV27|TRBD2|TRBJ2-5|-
ASSLDGLALETQY
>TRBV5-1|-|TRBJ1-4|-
ASSFPGAGEKLF
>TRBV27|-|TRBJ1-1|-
ASRTPGGANTEAF
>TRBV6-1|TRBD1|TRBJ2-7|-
ASRAGTGTYEQY
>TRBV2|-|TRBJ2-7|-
ASSVFGGGSYEQY